The 2 T cell receptor beta chains listed next were all sequenced from one sample in a study of shared clonotypes between healthy human individuals. Sequenced by immunoSEQ multiplex PCR; TCRdb stores in-frame clones only, minus some. The table has some 630,000 clones, roughly 78% seen once. Sample: memory CD4+ T cells sorted from blood. Subset meaning: CD45RA-negative fraction. All receptors come from a woman aged 25 to 39 in good health.

This chain connects TRBV19 to TRBJ2-4, with no clear D. The germline gives CDR1 LNHDA, CDR2 SQIVND (reference sequence). Trimming left V 2 bases short and J 1 base short, with 12 bases between. CDR3 length equals 16 residues. The DNA for the CDR3 is TGTGCCAGTAGTATAAGGTGGCGTAGCGCCAAAAACATTCAGTACTTC. This encodes CASSIRWRSAKNIQYF.

The chain carries TRBV7-2 and TRBJ2-2, with unresolved D. Germline V lookup: CDR1 SGHTA, CDR2 FQGNSA. The CDR3 is 15 residues long. The V gene lost 1 base and the J gene lost 5 bases, with 11 bases spanning the gap. The CDR3 DNA sequence: TGTGCCAGCAGCTTAGACCCGGTGGTTACCGGGGAGCTGTTTTTT. Protein sequence: CASSLDPVVTGELFF.